A single sample is the source of the 10 T cell receptor beta chains below, sequenced in a study of blood T cell repertoires in COVID-19. TCRdb's table, derived via immunoSEQ multiplex PCR, lists solely in-frame clones and lacks some. The sample carries under 150,000 clones, 84% recorded once. Sequencing input: PBMCs or T cells enriched from blood (not recorded which). The origin of the receptors is a man aged 35 to 55 with acute COVID-19.

The chain couples TRBV5-4 to TRBJ2-3; D remains ambiguous. Trimming removed 4 bases from V and 5 bases from J, with 20 bases in between. Looked up from germline, CDR1 is SGHNT and CDR2 is YYREEE (reference sequence). The CDR3 contains 16 residues. This CDR3 is CASSAQVLTYGDTQYF. CDR3 in DNA: TGTGCCAGCAGCGCCCAGGTTCTCACATATGGAGATACGCAGTATTTT. The entire variable domain, with the rest obtained from reference TRBV5-4 and TRBJ2-3, is as follows: ETGVTQSPTHLIKTRGQQVTLRCSSQSGHNTVSWYQQALGQGPQFIFQYYREEENGRGNFPPRFSGLQFPNYSSELNVNALELDDSALYLCASSAQVLTYGDTQYFGPGTRLTVL.

This clone was observed a few times. The J gene is TRBJ2-3, the V gene TRBV7-2, with 10 bases matching TRBD2. Germline trimming cut 3 bases from V and 3 bases from J; bases unmatched to any gene: 3. The CDR3 is made up of 15 amino acids. Germline loops: CDR1 SGHTA, CDR2 FQGNSA. CDR3 amino acids: CASSLSSGRTDTQYF. The CDR3 DNA is TGTGCCAGCAGCTTGTCTAGCGGGAGAACAGATACGCAGTATTTT.

This clone came up a few times. The chain employs TRBV7-2 and TRBJ2-2, with D possibly being TRBD1 (6 bases). V lost 0 bases and J lost 6, with 11 bases in between. The CDR3 has 15 residues. Germline CDR1 reads SGHTA; CDR2 reads FQGNSA. CDR3 nucleotide sequence: TGTGCCAGCAGCTTAGCGCTGGCAGGGGCCGGGGAGCTGTTTTTT. Translating it yields CASSLALAGAGELFF.

The V and J genes are TRBV11-2 and TRBJ2-5; D might be TRBD1 (6 bases). This CDR3 is built from 14 residues. The germline V gene has CDR1 SGHAT and CDR2 FQNNGV. Trimming cost V 1 base and J 5 bases, with 11 bases left between them. CDR3 protein: CASSLGTQGETQYF. The CDR3 bases are TGTGCCAGCAGCTTAGGAACTCAGGGGGAGACCCAGTACTTC.

This clone has just one count. The chain is built from TRBV5-1 and TRBJ2-5, with 9 positions matching TRBD1. V dropped 4 bases and J dropped 2; count of bases not matched to a gene: 9. The CDR3 totals 16 residues. The germline V gene encodes CDR1 SGHRS and CDR2 YFSETQ. The CDR3 DNA sequence: TGCGCCAGCAGCGCGGGGGACAGGGCACGACAAGAGACCCAGTACTTC. It codes for CASSAGDRARQETQYF.

The chain links TRBV11-2 to TRBJ1-4, with TRBD1 as a possible D gene (6 bases). Trimming took off 1 base at V and 5 bases at J, with 14 bases between the two ends. Germline lookup yields CDR1 SGHAT and CDR2 FQNNGV. This CDR3 spans 16 amino acids. CDR3 in DNA: TGTGCCAGCAGCTTAGGGCAGGGGATTTCCAATGAAAAACTGTTTTTT. Translation: CASSLGQGISNEKLFF.

V and J are TRBV9 and TRBJ2-1, with D tentatively TRBD2 (9 bases). The V and J ends lost 3 bases and 2 bases respectively, with 24 bases between them. Germline V gene lookup returns CDR1 SGDLS and CDR2 YYNGEE. This CDR3 has 19 residues. The CDR3 bases are TGTGCCAGCAGCGACCGACAGGGGCCTAGACTAGCGGCCTACAATGAGCAGTTCTTC. Its protein is CASSDRQGPRLAAYNEQFF.

This clone was observed a handful of times. The chain links TRBV28 to TRBJ2-2, with TRBD1 as a possible D gene (6 bases). Trimming stripped 5 bases from V and 2 bases from J, with 15 bases between. CDR1 is MDHEN and CDR2 is SYDVKM in the germline V gene. This CDR3 region has 16 residues. CDR3 amino acids: CASSLRDGTNTGELFF. CDR3 coding DNA: TGTGCCAGCAGTCTACGGGACGGGACAAACACCGGGGAGCTGTTTTTT.

The count of this clone is one. The V gene is TRBV4-3, the J gene TRBJ1-2; D possibly corresponds to TRBD1 (6 bases). Between the trimmed V and J ends, which lost 0 bases and 2 bases, there was a span of 13 bases. The V gene's germline CDR1 is LGHNA and CDR2 YSLEER. The CDR3 loop spans 16 amino acids. CDR3 coding DNA: TGCGCCAGCAGCCAAGAGCCCGGGACAACGAACTATGGCTACACCTTC. Translation gives CASSQEPGTTNYGYTF.

The chain links TRBV2 to TRBJ2-2, with 8 bases that match TRBD2. Germline V gene data show CDR1 as SNHLY and CDR2 as FYNNEI. CDR3 size: 15 residues. After removal of 6 bases from V and 1 base from J, the junction contained 4 bases not matched to a gene. The DNA of the CDR3 is TGTGCCAGCAGGGGACTAGATAGGAACACCGGGGAGCTGTTTTTT. This encodes CASRGLDRNTGELFF.